Below, 26 T cell receptor beta chains from the same sample are listed, as sequenced in a study of blood T cell repertoires in COVID-19 (TCRdb year 2020). Libraries came from the immunoSEQ multiplex PCR assay. The clones in this table, taken by TCRdb from immuneACCESS, are in-frame only. Not every clone is retained; where verified, under half of the shortfall comes from an unresolved V gene, and the cause of the rest is unknown. The sample yields about 350,000 clones; under 95% were counted once. 2.5% to 4% of the sample is held by the ten biggest clonotypes. The sequenced material came from peripheral blood. All receptors derive from a woman aged 18-35 years who had recovered from COVID-19.

The V and J genes are TRBV19 and TRBJ2-2, with TRBD2 matching 7 bases. The trim removed 5 bases at V and 4 bases at J, leaving 7 bases unmatched. The CDR3 loop spans 15 amino acids. CDR1 and CDR2 (germline): LNHDA, SQIVND (reference sequence). CDR3 nucleotides: TGTGCCAGTAGTCCCGCGGGACTAATCACCGGGGAGCTGTTTTTT. It codes for CASSPAGLITGELFF.

The chain couples TRBV6-5 to TRBJ2-1, with a tentative D call TRBD2 (5 bases). Trimming took 0 bases from V and 7 from J, leaving 16 bases between them. The CDR3 sequence is 16 residues long. Germline loops: CDR1 MNHEY, CDR2 SVGAGI. CDR3 amino acids: CASSYSYGDGRNEQFF. The CDR3 nucleotides are TGTGCCAGCAGTTACTCGTACGGGGATGGTAGGAATGAGCAGTTCTTC.

This clone has more than one count but fewer than ten. This chain connects TRBV6-1 to TRBJ2-7, with TRBD1 as a possible D gene (6 bases). CDR3 length: 15 residues. The V gene's germline CDR1 is MNHNS and CDR2 SASEGT. CDR3 sequence: CASSEVKGVSSEQYV. Written as DNA, the CDR3 is TGTGCCAGCAGTGAAGTTAAGGGGGTCTCCTCCGAGCAGTACGTC.

This clone appeared a few times. The rearrangement links TRBV2 to TRBJ2-1; no clear D. The CDR3 length is 15 residues. Between the trimmed V and J ends, which lost 1 base and 0 bases, there was a span of 7 bases. The germline V gene encodes CDR1 SNHLY and CDR2 FYNNEI. Here the CDR3 reads CASSEEAGSYNEQFF. The CDR3 DNA sequence: TGTGCCAGCAGTGAAGAGGCAGGCTCCTACAATGAGCAGTTCTTC.

The chain recombines TRBV11-2 with TRBJ1-2, with TRBD1 identical over 8 bases. The length of the CDR3 is 13 residues. With V trimmed by 5 bases and J by 3 bases, 2 bases remained unmatched. Germline lookup yields CDR1 SGHAT and CDR2 FQNNGV. The CDR3 nucleotides read TGTGCCAGCAGCCTACAGGGGGACTATGGCTACACCTTC. This gives the protein CASSLQGDYGYTF.

The chain is built from TRBV5-1 and TRBJ1-1, with D perhaps TRBD1 (6 bases). Germline loops: CDR1 SGHRS, CDR2 YFSETQ. This CDR3 has 14 amino acids. Trimming cost V 7 bases and J 0 bases, with 13 bases left between them. The CDR3 here is CASRPDSMNTEAFF. The CDR3, as DNA: TGCGCCAGCCGACCGGACAGTATGAACACTGAAGCTTTCTTT.

The chain joins TRBV2 to TRBJ1-1; D is possibly TRBD1 (5 bases). Trimming removed 7 bases at V and 0 bases at J, with 15 bases between. Germline V gene data show CDR1 as SNHLY and CDR2 as FYNNEI. The CDR3 totals 15 residues. CDR3 protein: CASNPGNYMNTEAFF. As DNA, the CDR3 is TGTGCCAGCAATCCAGGGAATTACATGAACACTGAAGCTTTCTTT.

The chain is built from TRBV29-1 and TRBJ2-1; TRBD2 agrees at 11 bases. With V trimmed by 0 bases and J by 8 bases, 6 bases remained unmatched. Germline-derived CDR1 and CDR2 are SQVTM and ANQGSEA. This CDR3 region has 15 residues. Here the CDR3 DNA reads TGCAGCGTTGAAGATCCCATAGCGGGAGGGGATGAGCAGTTCTTC. Translated: CSVEDPIAGGDEQFF.

The chain uses TRBV11-2 and TRBJ2-3, with D uncertain. The CDR3 is made up of 14 amino acids. Germline CDR1 is SGHAT and CDR2 is FQNNGV. Trimming shortened V by 2 bases and J by 6 bases, and 12 bases separated the two germline ends. CDR3 bases: TGTGCCAGCAGCTTAAATGGGCCCGTGGATACGCAGTATTTT. Translated: CASSLNGPVDTQYF.

In DNA, the CDR3 is TGTGCCATTAGGGAGGGTCGGGGCTATGGCTACACCTTC. It translates to CAIREGRGYGYTF. The chain combines TRBV19 with TRBJ1-2; the D is unclear. The CDR3 sequence is 13 residues long. V was shortened by 10 bases and J by 4 bases, with 16 bases between the two germline ends. Germline V gives CDR1 LNHDA, CDR2 SQIVND (reference sequence).

The chain employs TRBV9 and TRBJ1-2; TRBD1 is a possible D gene (6 bases). V was pared by 4 bases and J by 3 bases, with 19 bases between. This CDR3 is built from 16 residues. CDR1 is SGDLS and CDR2 is YYNGEE in the germline V gene. The CDR3 loop is CASSLRTEGIDYGYTF. DNA for the CDR3: TGTGCCAGCAGCCTTAGGACAGAGGGAATTGACTATGGCTACACCTTC.

The chain recombines TRBV7-8 with TRBJ2-3; 13 nucleotides align to TRBD2. The CDR3 is made up of 16 amino acids. The germline V gene encodes CDR1 SGHVS and CDR2 FQNEAQ. V gave up 5 bases and J gave up 7 bases; unmatched junction bases: 9. The CDR3 here is CASSPRSGLAGYTQYF. CDR3 bases: TGTGCCAGCAGCCCACGCTCGGGACTAGCGGGATATACGCAGTATTTT.

The V and J genes are TRBV14 and TRBJ1-2; TRBD1 is a possible D gene (5 bases). The germline CDR1 and CDR2 sequences are SGHDN and FVKESK. The CDR3 contains 16 residues. The V end was cut by 6 bases, the J end by 8 bases, with 25 bases between. In DNA, the CDR3 is TGTGCCAGCAGTCCAGGGAAACCTCACGAAGCAAAAGGCTACACCTTC. Its protein product is CASSPGKPHEAKGYTF.

The chain combines TRBV7-9 with TRBJ2-4; weak D call: TRBD2 (5 bases). This CDR3 is 12 amino acids long. Germline V lookup: CDR1 SEHNR, CDR2 FQNEAQ (reference sequence). Trimming pared 5 bases from V and 8 bases from J, leaving 10 bases between. In DNA form, the CDR3 reads TGTGCCAGCAGCCTCCGGACTGACATTCAGTACTTC. It encodes CASSLRTDIQYF.

In its sample, this clone was seen a few times. The chain is built from TRBV5-6 and TRBJ2-5; 7 nucleotides align to TRBD2. Unmatched junction bases numbered 11, after V lost 4 bases and J lost 5 bases. Per germline, CDR1 SGHDT and CDR2 YYEEEE. CDR3 size: 15 residues. This CDR3 reads CASSRAGEGGETQYF. CDR3 DNA sequence: TGTGCCAGCAGCCGAGCTGGGGAGGGCGGGGAGACCCAGTACTTC.

The chain recombines TRBV27 with TRBJ2-1; 10 bases are shared with TRBD2. Losses at the gene ends were 6 bases for V and 7 bases for J; bases not matched to a gene: 12. The germline CDR1 and CDR2 sequences are MNHEY and SMNVEV (reference sequence). This CDR3 contains 16 residues. The DNA for the CDR3 is TGTGCCAGCAGCCCTGCAGGAGCGGGAGGGCCGAATGAGCAGTTCTTC. Its protein product is CASSPAGAGGPNEQFF.

In this sample, this clone turned up once. The V call is TRBV11-2, the J call TRBJ2-1; a possible D gene is TRBD1 (6 bases). The germline V and J ends were trimmed by 2 bases and 5 bases, with 16 bases remaining between them. Germline V gene sequence: CDR1 SGHAT, CDR2 FQNNGV. This CDR3 has 16 amino acids. The CDR3 loop is CASSLLGAPFHNEQFF. The CDR3 DNA sequence: TGTGCCAGCAGCTTATTGGGGGCCCCCTTCCACAATGAGCAGTTCTTC.

The V gene is TRBV9, the J gene TRBJ2-2; perhaps TRBD2 as D (5 bases). The CDR3 runs to 14 residues. Trimming removed 0 bases at V and 5 bases at J, with 8 bases between. Germline CDR1 is SGDLS and CDR2 is YYNGEE. The CDR3 region has the DNA TGTGCCAGCAGCGTAGGGACTGTGACCGGGGAGCTGTTTTTT. It translates to CASSVGTVTGELFF.

The chain uses TRBV7-2 and TRBJ2-3; D possibly corresponds to TRBD2 (5 bases). The CDR3 runs to 14 residues. Germline CDR1 SGHTA, CDR2 FQGNSA. V shed 1 base and J shed 5 bases, with 10 bases lying between them. The CDR3 here is CASSLVTRQDTQYF. CDR3 DNA: TGTGCCAGCAGCTTAGTAACTAGGCAAGATACGCAGTATTTT.

This clone was recorded only once. The J gene is TRBJ1-4, the V gene TRBV7-9; D unresolved. The CDR3 has 16 residues. Germline CDR1 and CDR2: SEHNR and FQNEAQ (reference sequence). Trimming left V 0 bases short and J 0 bases short, with 8 bases between. As DNA, the CDR3 is TGTGCCAGCAGCTTAGCCAGACTGTCAACTAATGAAAAACTGTTTTTT. Residues: CASSLARLSTNEKLFF.

This chain joins TRBV5-6 and TRBJ1-6, with D perhaps TRBD1 (6 bases). The CDR3 contains 16 residues. Germline CDR1 reads SGHDT; CDR2 reads YYEEEE. Trimming took 6 bases from V and 0 from J, leaving 13 bases between them. The chain's CDR3 is CASTTGLSSYNSPLHF. CDR3 nucleotides: TGTGCCAGCACTACAGGGTTGAGCTCCTATAATTCACCCCTCCACTTT.

This chain uses TRBV10-3 with TRBJ2-3; possibly TRBD2 for D (6 bases). The CDR3 sequence is 16 residues long. Germline V lookup: CDR1 ENHRY, CDR2 SYGVKD. V gave up 6 bases and J gave up 0 bases, with 16 bases separating them. The CDR3 protein is CAISSDRAGSTDTQYF. CDR3 sequence (DNA): TGTGCCATCAGCTCTGACCGGGCGGGGAGCACAGATACGCAGTATTTT.

CDR3 region: CASRDFYINNEQFF. In DNA form, the CDR3 reads TGTGCCAGCAGGGACTTTTACATCAACAATGAGCAGTTCTTC. The chain uses TRBV2 and TRBJ2-1; perhaps TRBD2 as D (5 bases). V lost 6 bases, J lost 5 bases, and 14 bases lay in between. This CDR3 comprises 14 residues. Germline CDR1 reads SNHLY; CDR2 reads FYNNEI. Together with reference TRBV2 and TRBJ2-1, the CDR3 gives the full variable domain: EPEVTQTPSHQVTQMGQEVILRCVPISNHLYFYWYRQILGQKVEFLVSFYNNEISEKSEIFDDQFSVERPDGSNFTLKIRSTKLEDSAMYFCASRDFYINNEQFFGPGTRLTVL.

J is TRBJ2-1 and V is TRBV4-1, with TRBD2 matching 9 bases. The CDR3 is 17 residues long. Germline CDR1 is MGHRA and CDR2 is YSYEKL. The J segment lost 4 bases and the V segment lost 0 bases, leaving 7 bases of the junction unmatched. The CDR3 is CASSQDPIAGEYNEQFF. In nucleotides, the CDR3 is TGCGCCAGCAGCCAAGATCCTATAGCGGGAGAATACAATGAGCAGTTCTTC.

This clone was seen just once. This rearrangement joins TRBV5-1 to TRBJ2-1; 7 positions match TRBD2. Trimming took 4 bases from V and 8 from J; bases not matched to a gene: 12. Germline lookup yields CDR1 SGHRS and CDR2 YFSETQ. The CDR3 runs to 15 residues. For the CDR3, the DNA is TGCGCCAGCAGCACGGGACTATCCCGGGTAGATGAGCAGTTCTTC. Residues: CASSTGLSRVDEQFF.

The chain carries TRBV19 and TRBJ1-1, with 9 bases lining up with TRBD1. The J segment lost 2 bases and the V segment lost 3 bases, leaving 1 base of the junction unmatched. This CDR3 comprises 14 residues. CDR1 is LNHDA, CDR2 SQIVND, per germline (reference sequence). This CDR3 reads CASSMGQGNTEAFF. The CDR3 nucleotides are TGTGCCAGTAGTATGGGACAGGGTAACACTGAAGCTTTCTTT.